One sample yielded the 9 T cell receptor beta chains listed below, sequenced in a study of shared clonotypes between healthy human individuals. Method: immunoSEQ multiplex PCR; TCRdb's copy keeps in-frame clones and lacks some. Of 450,000 to 600,000 clones in the sample, around 80% were seen once. What was sequenced was PBMCs. All receptors come from a middle-aged woman in good health. Some clones in this sample may be carry-over from other donors' samples.

A note on this clone: A far larger clone is one base from this, pointing to a likely read error. The chain combines TRBV2 with TRBJ2-7; TRBD1 aligns across 12 bases. There are 14 residues in the CDR3. In germline, CDR1 is SNHLY, CDR2 FYNNEI. This CDR3 reads CASSRTGTGGEQHF. CDR3 DNA sequence: TGTGCCAGCAGTAGAACCGGGACAGGGGGCGAGCAGCACTTC.

The table lists this clone with a count of one. This chain uses TRBV29-1 with TRBJ1-1; 8 bases line up with TRBD1. V dropped 4 bases and J dropped 4; count of bases not matched to a gene: 5. CDR3 size: 13 residues. CDR1 and CDR2 from the germline V gene are SQVTM and ANQGSEA. The CDR3 region has the DNA TGCAGCGTTGGACAGGGGTTAGGCACTGAAGCTTTCTTT. It specifies CSVGQGLGTEAFF.

The chain joins TRBV29-1 to TRBJ2-6, with a weak D call TRBD2 (5 bases). The germline V gene has CDR1 SQVTM and CDR2 ANQGSEA. The CDR3 totals 13 residues. V gave up 3 bases and J gave up 2 bases, with 5 bases separating them. CDR3 in DNA: TGCAGCGTTGAGGGAGCTGGGGCCAACGTCCTGACTTTC. Its protein is CSVEGAGANVLTF.

This clone was detected a few times. The V gene is TRBV11-3, the J gene TRBJ2-5; 10 nucleotides align to TRBD2. Trimming at V came to 3 bases and at J to 4 bases, leaving 8 bases not matched to a gene. Germline V gene sequence: CDR1 SGHNT, CDR2 YENEEA. The CDR3 totals 16 residues. CDR3 bases: TGTGCCAGCAGCTTTCGGAGCGGGAGGGCCGGAGAGACCCAGTACTTC. It is translated as CASSFRSGRAGETQYF.

There are a few counts of this clone. This chain links TRBV6-5 with TRBJ2-5; no firm D call. Germline CDR1 MNHEY, CDR2 SVGAGI. The CDR3 sequence is 15 residues long. V was pared by 6 bases and J by 11 bases, with 25 bases between. CDR3 loop: CASSLSLDKLKEQYF. DNA for the CDR3: TGTGCCAGCAGCCTCAGTCTAGACAAACTGAAAGAGCAGTACTTC.

A note on this clone: Sequence at one end of the junction differs from germline and may be a read error. The chain uses TRBV10-3 and TRBJ2-3; D is unclear. The CDR3 covers 12 residues. In germline, CDR1 is ENHRY, CDR2 SYGVKD. CDR3 sequence reads: CASSSSEDTQYF. CDR3 nucleotides: TGTGCCAGCAGTAGCTCCGAGGATACGCAGTATTTT.

The chain combines TRBV6-4 with TRBJ1-2; a weak D match, TRBD1 (5 bases). The germline gives CDR1 MRHNA, CDR2 SNTAGT. This CDR3 region has 15 residues. Trimming took off 2 bases at V and 3 bases at J, with 13 bases between the two ends. The CDR3 sequence is CASSDTPGTDYGYTF. CDR3 DNA: TGTGCCAGCAGTGACACCCCCGGGACCGACTATGGCTACACCTTC.

CDR3 nucleotide sequence: TGTGCCAGCAGTTACGAGGGGAGATACACTGAAGCTTTCTTT. Translation: CASSYEGRYTEAFF. J is TRBJ1-1 and V is TRBV6-6; D is possibly TRBD1 (5 bases). The germline V gene has CDR1 MNHNY and CDR2 SVGAGI (reference sequence). The CDR3 covers 14 residues. Trimming stripped 2 bases from V and 3 bases from J, with 10 bases between.

The chain is built from TRBV5-1 and TRBJ2-1; D gene unclear. The CDR3 is 13 residues long. The germline V gene encodes CDR1 SGHRS and CDR2 YFSETQ. V was cut by 6 bases and J by 4 bases, with 11 bases left in between. The CDR3 DNA reads as TGCGCCAGCACCGGGCAGCTTTACAATGAGCAGTTCTTC. This sequence encodes CASTGQLYNEQFF.